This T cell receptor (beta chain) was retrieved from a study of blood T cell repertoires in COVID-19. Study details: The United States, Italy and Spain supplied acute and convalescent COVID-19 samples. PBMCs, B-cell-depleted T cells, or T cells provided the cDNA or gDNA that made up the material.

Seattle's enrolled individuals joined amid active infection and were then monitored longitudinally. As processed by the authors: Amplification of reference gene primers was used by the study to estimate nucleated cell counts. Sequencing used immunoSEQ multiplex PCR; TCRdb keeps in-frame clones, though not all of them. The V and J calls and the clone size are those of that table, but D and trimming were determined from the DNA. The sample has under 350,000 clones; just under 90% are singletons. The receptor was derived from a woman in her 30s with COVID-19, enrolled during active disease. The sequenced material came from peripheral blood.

The chain's CDR3 is CATSIGGNNEQFF. In nucleotides, the CDR3 is TGTGCCACCAGCATTGGGGGGAACAATGAGCAGTTCTTC. The chain joins TRBV15 to TRBJ2-1, with a tentative D call TRBD2 (6 bases). V gave up 4 bases and J gave up 5 bases, with 9 bases separating them. Germline V gene lookup returns CDR1 LNHNV and CDR2 YYDKDF (reference sequence). The CDR3 sequence is 13 residues long.